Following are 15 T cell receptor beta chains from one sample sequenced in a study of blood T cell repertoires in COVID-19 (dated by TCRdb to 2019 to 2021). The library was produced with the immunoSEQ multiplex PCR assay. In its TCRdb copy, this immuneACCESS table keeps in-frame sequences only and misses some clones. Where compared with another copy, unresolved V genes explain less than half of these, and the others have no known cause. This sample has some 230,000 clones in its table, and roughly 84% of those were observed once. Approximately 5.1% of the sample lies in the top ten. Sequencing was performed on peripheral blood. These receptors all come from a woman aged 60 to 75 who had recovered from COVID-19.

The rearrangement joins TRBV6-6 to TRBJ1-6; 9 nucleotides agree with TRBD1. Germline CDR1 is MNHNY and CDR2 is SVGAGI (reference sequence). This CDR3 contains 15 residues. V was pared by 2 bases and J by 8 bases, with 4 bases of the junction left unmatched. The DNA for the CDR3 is TGTGCCAGCAGTTACGCGGGACAGGGCGATTCACCCCTCCACTTT. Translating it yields CASSYAGQGDSPLHF.

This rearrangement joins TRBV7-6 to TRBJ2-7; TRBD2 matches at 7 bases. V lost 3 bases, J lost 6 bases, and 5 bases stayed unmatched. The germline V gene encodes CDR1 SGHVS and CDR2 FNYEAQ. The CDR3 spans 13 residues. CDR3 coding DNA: TGTGCCAGCAGCTTCTCGGGAGGAGTCGAGCAGTACTTC. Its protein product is CASSFSGGVEQYF.

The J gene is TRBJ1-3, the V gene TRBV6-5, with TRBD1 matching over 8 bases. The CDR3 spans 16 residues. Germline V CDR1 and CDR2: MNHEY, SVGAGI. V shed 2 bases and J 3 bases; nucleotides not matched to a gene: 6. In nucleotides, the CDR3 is TGTGCCAGCAGTTACCTTGACAGGGGAGGTGGAAACACCATATATTTT. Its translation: CASSYLDRGGGNTIYF.

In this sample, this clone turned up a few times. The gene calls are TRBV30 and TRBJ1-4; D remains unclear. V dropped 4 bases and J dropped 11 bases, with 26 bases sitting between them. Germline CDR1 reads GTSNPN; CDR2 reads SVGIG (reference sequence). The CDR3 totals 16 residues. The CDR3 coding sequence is TGTGCCTGGAAGGACCCGGTCACCACCAGCGGGAAGAAACTGTTTTTT. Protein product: CAWKDPVTTSGKKLFF.

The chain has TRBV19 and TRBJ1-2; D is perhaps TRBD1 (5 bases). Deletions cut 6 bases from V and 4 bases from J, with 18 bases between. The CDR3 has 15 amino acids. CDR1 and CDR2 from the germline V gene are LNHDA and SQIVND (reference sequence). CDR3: CASRAGQGTGYGYTF. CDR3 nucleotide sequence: TGTGCCAGTAGGGCTGGGCAGGGTACTGGCTATGGCTACACCTTC. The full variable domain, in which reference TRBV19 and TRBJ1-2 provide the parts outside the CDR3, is DGGITQSPKYLFRKEGQNVTLSCEQNLNHDAMYWYRQDPGQGLRLIYYSQIVNDFQKGDIAEGYSVSREKKESFPLTVTSAQKNPTAFYLCASRAGQGTGYGYTFGSGTRLTVV.

CDR3 protein: CASSESSGVTDTQYF. Written as DNA, the CDR3 is TGCGCCAGCAGTGAATCTAGCGGGGTCACAGATACGCAGTATTTT. The rearrangement joins TRBV10-1 to TRBJ2-3, with 9 positions matching TRBD2. The CDR3 spans 15 residues. Germline CDR1 reads WNHNN; CDR2 reads SYGVQD (reference sequence). Unmatched junction bases numbered 3, after V lost 3 bases and J lost 2 bases.

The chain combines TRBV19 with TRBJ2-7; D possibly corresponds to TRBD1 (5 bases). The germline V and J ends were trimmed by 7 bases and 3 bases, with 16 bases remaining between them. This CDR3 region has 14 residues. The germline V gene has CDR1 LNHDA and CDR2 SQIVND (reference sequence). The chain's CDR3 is CASTDSGSHYEQYF. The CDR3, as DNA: TGTGCCAGTACTGATTCAGGGTCCCACTACGAGCAGTACTTC.

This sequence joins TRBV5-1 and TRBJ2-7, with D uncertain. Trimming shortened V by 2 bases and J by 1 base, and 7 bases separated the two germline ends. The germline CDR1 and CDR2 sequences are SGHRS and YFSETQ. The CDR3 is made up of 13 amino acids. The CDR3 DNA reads TGCGCCAGCAGCTTCTCCGGTTCCTACGAGCAGTACTTC. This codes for CASSFSGSYEQYF.

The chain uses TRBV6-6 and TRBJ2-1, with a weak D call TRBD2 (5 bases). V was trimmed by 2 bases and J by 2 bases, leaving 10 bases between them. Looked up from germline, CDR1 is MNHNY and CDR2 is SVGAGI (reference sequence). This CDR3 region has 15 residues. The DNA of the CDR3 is TGTGCCAGCAGTTACGGACTTGAGACCTACAATGAGCAGTTCTTC. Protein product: CASSYGLETYNEQFF.

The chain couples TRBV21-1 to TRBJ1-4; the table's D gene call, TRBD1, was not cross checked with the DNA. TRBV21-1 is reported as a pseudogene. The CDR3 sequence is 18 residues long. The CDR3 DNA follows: TGTGCCAGCAGCGAAGAGGGGTCAGACAGGGGATTGGGAGAAAAACTGTTTTTT. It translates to CASSEEGSDRGLGEKLFF.

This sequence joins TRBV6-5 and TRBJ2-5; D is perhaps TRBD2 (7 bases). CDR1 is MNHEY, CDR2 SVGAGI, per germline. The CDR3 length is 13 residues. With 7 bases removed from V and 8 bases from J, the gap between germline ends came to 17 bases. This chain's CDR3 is CASKAGAWLTQYF. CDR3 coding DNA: TGTGCCAGCAAGGCGGGGGCCTGGCTTACCCAGTACTTC.

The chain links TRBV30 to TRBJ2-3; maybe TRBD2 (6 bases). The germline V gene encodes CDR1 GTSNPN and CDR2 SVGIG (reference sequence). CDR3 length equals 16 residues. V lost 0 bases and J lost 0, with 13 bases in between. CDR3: CAWSVLWRGSTDTQYF. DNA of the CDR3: TGTGCCTGGAGTGTCCTTTGGCGGGGAAGCACAGATACGCAGTATTTT.

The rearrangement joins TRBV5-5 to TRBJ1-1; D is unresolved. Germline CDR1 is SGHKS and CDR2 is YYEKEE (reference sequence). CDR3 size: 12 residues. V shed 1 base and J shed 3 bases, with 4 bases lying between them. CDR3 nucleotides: TGTGCCAGCAGCTTGTCGGACACTGAAGCTTTCTTT. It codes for CASSLSDTEAFF.

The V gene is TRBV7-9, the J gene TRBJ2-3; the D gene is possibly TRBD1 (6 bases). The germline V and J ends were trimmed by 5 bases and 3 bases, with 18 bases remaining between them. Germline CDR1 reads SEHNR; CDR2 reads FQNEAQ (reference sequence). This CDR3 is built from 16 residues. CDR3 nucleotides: TGTGCCAGCAGCGAAACAGGGAGCGAATGGACAGATACGCAGTATTTT. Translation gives CASSETGSEWTDTQYF.

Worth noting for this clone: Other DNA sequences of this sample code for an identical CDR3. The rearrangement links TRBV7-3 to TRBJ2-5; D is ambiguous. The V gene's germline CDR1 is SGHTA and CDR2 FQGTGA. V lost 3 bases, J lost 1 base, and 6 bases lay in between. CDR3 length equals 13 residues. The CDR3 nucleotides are TGTGCCAGCAGCTTGAGCCGCCAAGAGACCCAGTACTTC. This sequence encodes CASSLSRQETQYF.